This T cell receptor beta chain was recovered during a study of circulating and synovial CD4+ cells in juvenile arthritis. Profiling relied on immunoSEQ multiplex PCR, and the TCRdb table lists in-frame clones only, not all of them. Here the sample spans about 1,600 clones, about 96% being singletons. Regarding the study as a whole: Compared with bulk blood, circulating pathogenic-like lymphocytes shared substantially more CDR3 sequences with synovial T cells. Shared-clonotype fractions with synovium likely underestimate full repertoire overlap.

A remark on this clone: The antigen remains undetermined.

The clonotype comes from a human donor with juvenile idiopathic arthritis. Sequenced material: CD4+ T cells from synovial fluid.

CDR3 DNA: TGTGCCAGCTCCCCGGACAGCCACTACGAGCAGTACTTC. Translation: CASSPDSHYEQYF. The chain carries TRBV18 and TRBJ2-5, with D possibly TRBD1 on 6 matching bases. The DNA end lines up better with TRBJ2-7; the J call may be wrong. Germline CDR1 KGHSH, CDR2 LQKENI. This CDR3 is 13 amino acids long.